This T cell receptor (beta chain) was sequenced in a study of beta chain bispecific antibodies for T cell cancers. For the study at large: Surface TRBV12 (TRBV12-3) was on Jurkat, TRBV5-5 on HPB-ALL. General observations from the study: Normal T cells contributed less of the targeted TRBV signal than the leukemia cells did.

CDR1 is SGHTA, CDR2 FQGNSA, per germline. V lost 5 bases and J 3 bases, leaving 5 bases between the germline ends. The CDR3 spans 12 residues. Either OKT3 anti-CD3 antibody or CD3/CD28 beads expanded T cells from blood mononuclear cells over roughly three days. This clonotype is judged medium-sized (0.01 to 0.1%). Its antigen is not known. A single record per CDR3 protein comes from TCRdb applying MiXCR to the 5' RACE reads. Of just over 20,000 distinct CDR3 sequences in the sample, approximately 2.4% are singletons; the top ten hold more than 30%. This TCR was recovered from a human donor in good health. Some clones in this sample may be carry-over from other donors' samples. The chain is built from TRBV7-2 and TRBJ1-3; D remains ambiguous. Sequenced material: healthy donor T cells cultured with leukemia cells. CDR3 sequence reads: CASSAYGNTIYF. The CDR3 nucleotides are TGTGCCAGCAGCGCATATGGAAACACCATATATTTT.